This TCR beta chain was found in a study of blood T cells in healthy people across ages (dated by TCRdb to between 2014 and 2017). Regarding the research as a whole: Template switching captured roughly one uniquely barcoded TCR beta cDNA molecule per two T cells in model experiments. Using deep sequencing normalized with unique cDNA molecular identifiers, the study measured how TCR beta repertoire diversity changes with age. The donors were divided into four age groups: young (average 16 years), middle-aged (approximately 42), aged (about 62) and long-lived (around 87). To avoid experimental bias, donors of different ages were spread randomly across the sequencing lanes. The study analyzed two additional independent replicas of 1 million unique cDNA reads from the same blood draw for two donors, one aged 18 to 29 and one aged 80 or older. On the study overall, not on this receptor specifically: The CMV infection status of donors was not known, potentially confounding age-related changes in expanded clonotypes. Estimates of total diversity based on one million sequenced T cells were considered lower bounds and underestimates. Compared with the aged group, more naive CD4+ T cells, fewer expanded clones and increased TCR diversity were shown by the long-lived group, suggesting age selection. Because profiling used bulk unsorted PBMCs, naive and antigen-experienced compartments could not be compared conclusively. Observed TCR beta diversity per million T cells fell roughly linearly with age, and a significant reduction was already apparent by age roughly 40. Observed TCR beta diversity correlated strongly with the percentage of naive T cells measured by flow cytometry.

Donors were around 37 systemically healthy Caucasian individuals from Russia aged about 6 to 100 years. Approximately 10 milliliters of peripheral blood were collected from each donor into EDTA-treated Vacutainer tubes. Ficoll-Paque density-gradient centrifugation was used to isolate PBMCs, with at least 6.5 million obtained per sample. Total RNA was extracted from PBMCs with Trizol reagent, with at least 6 micrograms obtained per sample. For every donor, an aliquot of PBMCs went through flow cytometry to measure the percentages of naive CD45RAhigh/CD27high T cells. The protocol used for the library was 5' RACE. Sequenced using an Illumina HiSeq 2500. The second PCR ran for roughly 7 to 12 cycles and used a J-beta primer mix along with a sample-barcoded 5' primer. A template-switch 5' adaptor carrying 12 random nucleotides introduced a unique molecular identifier onto each TCR beta cDNA molecule. Each sample yielded at least 2.5 million CDR3-containing paired-end reads. All of the RNA was converted into first-strand cDNA using the Mint cDNA synthesis kit, with a TRBC-specific oligonucleotide serving as the primer. Following uracil-DNA glycosylase treatment, all cDNA underwent a first 18-cycle PCR with the universal primers M1SS and BC2_uni_R. The authors processed their data as follows. For normalization, 1 million high-quality reads, each with a distinct molecular identifier, were randomly selected from each sample. Instead of being binned into consensus sequences, reads with shared molecular identifiers were discarded. MiTCR, run with a Q25 quality threshold and the strictest error-elimination algorithm, handled CDR3 identification, clonotype clustering and error correction. A nonparametric unseen species model with Euler transformation was used to estimate a lower bound on total TCR beta diversity. TCRdb reworked the public reads: Q25 trimming with fastp, MiXCR clone assembly, productive beta chains retained. Entries are consolidated by CDR3 protein sequence, retaining the most common genes and DNA. It is TCRdb's table, rather than the study itself, that gives the V and J calls and clone size. The sample yields around 1,500,000 distinct CDR3 sequences; roughly 30% were counted once. The ten largest clonotypes hold less than 9.5% of the sample.

Taken from the germline V gene, the CDR1 and CDR2 loops are MNHNS and SASEGT. The CDR3, from cysteine to phenylalanine, totals 12 residues. The read is trimmed to its CDR3 DNA, 36 bases read in frame from base 1. For this clonotype: Its target antigen remains unknown. Base qualities are not provided; no much larger clone lies one nucleotide away.

This clonotype was obtained from a woman in her 30s in good health. Material for sequencing was blood. The sequence joins TRBV6-1 to TRBJ2-5; the D segment cannot be called with confidence. The DNA end is a closer match to TRBJ2-1, so the J assignment may be wrong. The DNA sequence follows: TGTGCCAGCAAGCGCGGCCAAGAGACCCAGTTCTTC. Its translation is CASKRGQETQFF.